Below are 18 T cell receptor beta chains sequenced from a single sample in a study of T cell repertoires in cytomegalovirus infection. TCRdb recomputed calls from the reads with MiXCR, one row per CDR3 protein. This table holds 200,000 to 250,000 distinct CDR3 sequences, around two fifths found once. Their antigens are not known. Material: CD8+ T cells from cultured PBMCs, obtained from culture after CMV antigen stimulation. These receptors were taken from a human donor in good health (CMV status not recorded). Some clones in this sample may be carry-over from other donors' samples.

The J gene is TRBJ2-3, the V gene TRBV2; TRBD2 matches at 8 bases. The germline CDR1 and CDR2 sequences are SNHLY and FYNNEI. The CDR3 spans 12 residues. The CDR3: CESRGGRDTQYF. In DNA, the CDR3 is TGTGAGTCACGGGGGGGCCGAGATACGCAGTATTTT.

This clonotype was seen only once. The rearrangement uses TRBV19 and TRBJ1-1; TRBD1 agrees at 7 bases. With 4 bases clipped from V and 0 bases from J, the junction kept 2 bases outside the gene matches. Per germline, CDR1 LNHDA and CDR2 SQIVND (reference sequence). CDR3 length: 14 amino acids. CDR3 sequence reads: CASSTGTVNTEAFF. The CDR3, as DNA: TGTGCCAGTAGTACCGGGACAGTGAACACTGAAGCTTTCTTT.

This clonotype was found a few times. This rearrangement joins TRBV7-3 to TRBJ2-1; D is ambiguous. CDR3 length equals 13 residues. Trimming took 5 bases from V and 8 from J, leaving 13 bases between them. Germline V gene data show CDR1 as SGHTA and CDR2 as FQGTGA. The CDR3 spells CASSQGPADEQFF. In DNA, the CDR3 is TGTGCCAGCAGCCAAGGTCCGGCCGATGAGCAGTTCTTC.

The chain recombines TRBV6-6 with TRBJ2-7; tentative D call: TRBD2 (6 bases). Germline CDR1 is MNHNY and CDR2 is SVGAGI (reference sequence). The CDR3 is made up of 14 amino acids. Trimming removed 7 bases from V and 3 bases from J, with 16 bases in between. Written as DNA, the CDR3 is TGTGCCAGCATGACCGTCGGGGGAGGCTACGAGCAGTACTTC. This gives the protein CASMTVGGGYEQYF.

The chain joins TRBV6-2 or TRBV6-3 to TRBJ2-3, with 10 positions matching TRBD2. Germline V gene data show CDR1 as MNHEY and CDR2 as SVGEGT. This CDR3 has 15 residues. V lost 2 bases to trimming and J lost 5 bases; unmatched junction nucleotides: 4. The CDR3 DNA sequence: TGTGCCAGCAGTTACCTAGCTAGCGGGGGAGATACGCAGTATTTT. Translating it yields CASSYLASGGDTQYF.

This clonotype was detected a few times. The CDR3: CASSLDGQGGREQFF. Written as DNA, the CDR3 is TGTGCCAGCAGCTTAGATGGGCAGGGGGGAAGAGAGCAGTTCTTC. V gene TRBV11-2 combines with J gene TRBJ2-1; D perhaps matches TRBD1 (7 bases). This CDR3 contains 15 residues. CDR1 is SGHAT and CDR2 is FQNNGV in the germline V gene. Trimming took 0 bases from V and 10 from J, leaving 16 bases between them.

The chain employs TRBV20-1 and TRBJ1-3; D remains ambiguous. The CDR3 runs to 13 residues. CDR1 and CDR2 (germline): DFQATT, SNEGSKA (reference sequence). V lost 0 bases to trimming and J lost 0 bases, with 3 bases between them. The CDR3 loop reads CSARDGSGNTIYF. The CDR3 DNA reads as TGCAGTGCTAGAGATGGCTCTGGAAACACCATATATTTT.

J is TRBJ1-5 and V is TRBV7-8; D is perhaps TRBD1 (5 bases). With 5 bases removed from V and 2 bases from J, the gap between germline ends came to 19 bases. Germline assignment: CDR1 SGHVS and CDR2 FQNEAQ. This CDR3 has 17 amino acids. Here the CDR3 reads CASSPQSGTAGNQPQHF. CDR3 DNA: TGTGCCAGCAGCCCCCAATCAGGGACGGCGGGCAATCAGCCCCAGCATTTT. Based on the CDR3 plus reference TRBV7-8 and TRBJ1-5, the full variable domain is GAGVSQSPRYKVAKRGQDVALRCDPISGHVSLFWYQQALGQGPEFLTYFQNEAQLDKSGLPSDRFFAERPEGSVSTLKIQRTQQEDSAVYLCASSPQSGTAGNQPQHFGDGTRLSIL.

This clonotype was observed a handful of times. The chain couples TRBV27 to TRBJ2-2; 10 bases are shared with TRBD1. CDR1 and CDR2 from the germline V gene are MNHEY and SMNVEV (reference sequence). This CDR3 has 14 amino acids. V lost 3 bases and J lost 6; bases outside the gene matches: 1. The CDR3 sequence is CASSFGQGAGELFF. The DNA for the CDR3 is TGTGCCAGCAGTTTTGGACAGGGGGCCGGGGAGCTGTTTTTT.

This rearrangement joins TRBV20-1 to TRBJ1-4; D unclear. Trimming removed 0 bases from V and 8 bases from J, with 13 bases in between. The CDR3 is 14 residues long. Looked up from germline, CDR1 is DFQATT and CDR2 is SNEGSKA (reference sequence). CDR3 amino acids: CSARDQWPKEKLFF. In DNA form, the CDR3 reads TGCAGTGCTAGAGATCAATGGCCAAAGGAAAAACTGTTTTTT.

The V call is TRBV28, the J call TRBJ2-2; D ambiguous. The CDR3 has 13 amino acids. Germline CDR1 is MDHEN and CDR2 is SYDVKM. V was clipped by 2 bases and J by 5 bases, with 6 bases between them. The CDR3 spells CASSLVWTGELFF. The CDR3 DNA is TGTGCCAGCAGTTTAGTCTGGACCGGGGAGCTGTTTTTT.

This rearrangement joins TRBV12-3 or TRBV12-4 to TRBJ2-2, with 11 bases fitting TRBD2. V lost 6 bases to trimming and J lost 3 bases; unmatched junction nucleotides: 15. The CDR3 is 19 amino acids. CDR3 bases: TGTGCCAGCAGCCCCAACTCCGGGACTAGCGGAGACTACACCGGGGAGCTGTTTTTT. Encoded protein: CASSPNSGTSGDYTGELFF.

The genes are TRBV5-6 and TRBJ1-2; D gene uncertain. V lost 3 bases and J lost 0, with 15 bases in between. This CDR3 contains 16 residues. In germline, CDR1 is SGHDT, CDR2 YYEEEE. The CDR3 DNA is TGTGCCAGCAGCTCCACGTGGACGGTAGCTAACTATGGCTACACCTTC. It yields the protein CASSSTWTVANYGYTF.

The chain recombines TRBV13 with TRBJ2-7; 12 bases match TRBD1. The V segment lost 4 bases and the J segment 3 bases; nucleotides outside the gene matches: 4. Germline CDR1 and CDR2: PRHDT and FYEKMQ (reference sequence). The CDR3 extends over 15 amino acids. This CDR3 reads CASSSGTGGNYEQYF. CDR3 DNA: TGTGCCAGCAGCTCCGGGACAGGGGGCAACTACGAGCAGTACTTC.

This chain connects TRBV6-1 to TRBJ2-1, with D possibly being TRBD2 (6 bases). The CDR3 is 16 amino acids. Germline CDR1 MNHNS, CDR2 SASEGT. V shed 6 bases and J shed 3 bases, with 18 bases lying between them. This CDR3 is CASRPSGDFIYNEQFF. The CDR3 DNA follows: TGTGCCAGCAGACCCTCGGGGGACTTTATCTACAATGAGCAGTTCTTC.

CDR3 region: CASSSPSDGVGEQYF. CDR3 nucleotides: TGTGCCAGCAGTTCCCCTTCGGACGGGGTGGGAGAGCAGTACTTC. The V gene is TRBV12-3 or TRBV12-4, the J gene TRBJ2-7, with D maybe TRBD2 (5 bases). The CDR3 is 15 residues long. With 4 bases removed from V and 7 bases from J, the gap between germline ends came to 20 bases.

Of note for this clonotype: The junction does not match germline at one end; this may be a read error. The chain recombines TRBV7-9 with TRBJ1-6, with D hard to call. Per germline, CDR1 SEHNR and CDR2 FQNEAQ (reference sequence). The CDR3 is 12 residues long. CDR3 sequence reads: CASSHLNSPPHF. CDR3 in DNA: TGTGCCAGCAGCCACCTTAATTCACCCCCCCACTTT.

The sample holds a few counts of this clonotype. This chain joins TRBV7-2 and TRBJ2-3, with 8 bases aligning to TRBD2. The CDR3 is 15 residues long. Losses at the gene ends were 6 bases for V and 3 bases for J; bases not matched to a gene: 8. In germline, CDR1 is SGHTA, CDR2 FQGNSA. CDR3 sequence reads: CASRPGGAGTDTQYF. Written as DNA, the CDR3 is TGTGCCAGCAGGCCCGGGGGGGCCGGAACAGATACGCAGTATTTT.